The rows below give T cell receptor beta chains drawn from one sample of a study of blood T cell repertoires in COVID-19. Method: immunoSEQ multiplex PCR; TCRdb's copy keeps in-frame clones and lacks some. This table has over 200,000 clones, less than 90% appearing once. Input material: peripheral blood. The receptors here all came from a woman aged 80 or over with active or convalescent COVID-19. Both conserved end residues are part of each CDR3. A D gene is named only where the DNA matches it firmly. Clone size is stated in some rows and not others, as once, few, many or a class when expanded.

j_gene | v_gene | d_gene | abundance | CDR3nt | CDR3aa
TRBJ2-3 | TRBV2 | TRBD2 | once | TGTGCCAGCGCCGGGACTAGCTTCACAGATACGCAGTATTTT | CASAGTSFTDTQYF
TRBJ1-5 | TRBV18 | TRBD1 | . | TGTGCCAGCTCACCAGACAGGGGGCGCTTAGATCAGCCCCAGCATTTT | CASSPDRGRLDQPQHF
TRBJ2-7 | TRBV9 | TRBD2 | . | TGTGCCAGCAGCGCTAGAGAGGTAGCGGGGGTGGATTACGAGCAGTACTTC | CASSAREVAGVDYEQYF
TRBJ1-4 | TRBV19 | TRBD1 | . | TGTGCCAGTAAGCTCGACAGGGGTAAGGTTGGAATACGTGAAAAACTGTTTTTT | CASKLDRGKVGIREKLFF
TRBJ1-5 | TRBV19 | TRBD1 | . | TGTGCCAGTAGTATAGCAGGGGGAAATAGCAATCAGCCCCAGCATTTT | CASSIAGGNSNQPQHF
TRBJ1-4 | TRBV5-1 | TRBD1 | . | TGCGCCAGCAGCTCGACAGGGACTAATGAAAAACTGTTTTTT | CASSSTGTNEKLFF
TRBJ1-4 | TRBV5-1 | TRBD1 | . | TGCGCCAGCAGCGACACCGGGACAGGGGTGGGAAAACTGTTTTTT | CASSDTGTGVGKLFF
TRBJ1-6 | TRBV6-2/TRBV6-3 | TRBD1 | . | TGTGCCAGCAGTTGGAGGGGGGACAGGGGCGCTTCACCCCTCCACTTT | CASSWRGDRGASPLHF
TRBJ1-2 | TRBV27 | TRBD1 | . | TGTGCCAGCAGTTCCCGGGACAGGGGGAACTATGGCTACACCTTC | CASSSRDRGNYGYTF
TRBJ1-1 | TRBV4-2 | TRBD1 | . | TGTGCCAGCAGCCAAGACGAGGGGGCACGGACTGAAGCTTTCTTT | CASSQDEGARTEAFF
TRBJ1-2 | TRBV9 | TRBD1 | . | TGTGCCAGCAGGGATGATCCTATACAGGGGAGCTATGGCTACACCTTC | CASRDDPIQGSYGYTF
TRBJ2-6 | TRBV18 | . | . | TGTGCCAGCGCCCAGGGGGGCGGGGCCAACGTCCTGACTTTC | CASAQGGGANVLTF
TRBJ2-3 | TRBV5-8 | . | . | TGTGCCAGCAGCGAAGCCCTCTCAAACTTAGATACGCAGTATTTT | CASSEALSNLDTQYF
TRBJ2-3 | TRBV2 | TRBD1 | . | TGTGCCAGCAGTGGCCGATTTGACAGGGTTACAGATACGCAGTATTTT | CASSGRFDRVTDTQYF
TRBJ2-7 | TRBV12-3/TRBV12-4 | . | . | TGTGCCAGCAGTCCCTACACCGGGGAGCAGTACTTC | CASSPYTGEQYF
TRBJ2-5 | TRBV5-4 | TRBD2 | . | TGTGCCAGCAGCTTGATAGCGGGACAAAACCAAGAGACCCAGTACTTC | CASSLIAGQNQETQYF
TRBJ2-7 | TRBV4-1 | . | . | TGCGCCAGCAGCCAAGCATTGAGGGTCGAGCAGTACTTC | CASSQALRVEQYF
TRBJ2-5 | TRBV5-1 | TRBD2 | . | TGCGCCAGCAGCTTGGCCGGGGGGAGGGAGACCCAGTACTTC | CASSLAGGRETQYF
TRBJ2-1 | TRBV28 | TRBD1 | . | TGTGCCAGCAGTCCACCCTACAGGGGGGTCAATGAGCAGTTCTTC | CASSPPYRGVNEQFF
TRBJ1-1 | TRBV25-1 | . | . | TGTGCCAGCAGTTACCGGGTGAACACTGAAGCTTTCTTT | CASSYRVNTEAFF
TRBJ2-7 | TRBV6-5 | . | . | TGTGCCAGCAGTTCCGGACAGATCTACGAGCAGTACTTC | CASSSGQIYEQYF
TRBJ1-5 | TRBV4-1 | . | . | TGCGCCAGCAGCGCCCCAGAGGATACGAGCAATCAGCCCCAGCATTTT | CASSAPEDTSNQPQHF